Following are 25 T cell receptor beta chains from one sample sequenced in a study of shared clonotypes between healthy human individuals. The assay was immunoSEQ multiplex PCR, and TCRdb's table has in-frame clones only and misses some. The profile shows roughly 220,000 clones, approximately 70% of them singletons. The sequencing sample was made of memory CD4+ T cells sorted from blood. Subset denoted: CD45RA-negative fraction. These receptor sequences come from a young man in good health.

The V call is TRBV5-1, the J call TRBJ1-2; D call uncertain. Germline CDR1 is SGHRS and CDR2 is YFSETQ. Trimming removed 0 bases at V and 7 bases at J, with 22 bases between. The CDR3 contains 17 residues. The CDR3 DNA reads TGCGCCAGCAGCTTGGCCCCGCAGAGGAGAATATCCGGTGGCTACACCTTC. As protein: CASSLAPQRRISGGYTF.

This clone was seen repeatedly, ten times or more. This chain links TRBV9 with TRBJ2-5; no clear D. Germline V gene data show CDR1 as SGDLS and CDR2 as YYNGEE. This CDR3 is built from 15 residues. V was pared by 0 bases and J by 2 bases, with 11 bases between. CDR3: CASSVDQTRQETQYF. For the CDR3, the DNA is TGTGCCAGCAGCGTAGACCAGACCCGACAAGAGACCCAGTACTTC.

The CDR3 DNA follows: TGTGCCAGCAGTGCGGCGGGAGGGGTCGATGAGCAGTTCTTC. It encodes CASSAAGGVDEQFF. V and J are TRBV2 and TRBJ2-1; 9 positions match TRBD2. The CDR3 has 14 amino acids. V gave up 4 bases and J gave up 8 bases; unmatched junction bases: 6. The germline gives CDR1 SNHLY, CDR2 FYNNEI.

The chain recombines TRBV6-1 with TRBJ1-4; D unclear. The germline V and J ends were trimmed by 1 base and 2 bases, with 8 bases remaining between them. The CDR3 has 15 amino acids. Looked up from germline, CDR1 is MNHNS and CDR2 is SASEGT. CDR3 sequence: CASSEGVRTNEKLFF. In DNA, the CDR3 is TGTGCCAGCAGTGAAGGCGTTCGTACTAATGAAAAACTGTTTTTT.

DNA of the CDR3: TGTGCCAGCGGTAGGGTTCCGACAGATACGCAGTATTTT. Translation: CASGRVPTDTQYF. The chain is built from TRBV6-1 and TRBJ2-3, with D unresolved. CDR1 is MNHNS, CDR2 SASEGT, per germline. V was clipped by 8 bases and J by 3 bases, with 12 bases between them. This CDR3 contains 13 residues.

The CDR3, as DNA: TGTGCCAGCAGTCGAGGGACTAGCGGCACCTACGAGCAGTACTTC. It yields the protein CASSRGTSGTYEQYF. The genes are TRBV6-1 and TRBJ2-7; the match to TRBD2 covers 11 bases. With 5 bases clipped from V and 2 bases from J, the junction kept 5 bases outside the gene matches. This CDR3 comprises 15 residues. Germline CDR1 MNHNS, CDR2 SASEGT.

This clone appeared many times. The chain uses TRBV9 and TRBJ2-4; 10 nucleotides match TRBD1. The V gene's germline CDR1 is SGDLS and CDR2 YYNGEE. The CDR3 covers 15 residues. The trim removed 0 bases at V and 7 bases at J, leaving 4 bases unmatched. The CDR3 DNA follows: TGTGCCAGCAGCGTAGGAGGGACAGGGGCCAACATTCAGTACTTC. Its translation: CASSVGGTGANIQYF.

The chain is built from TRBV4-3 and TRBJ2-4, with D possibly TRBD1 on 6 matching bases. CDR1 is LGHNA and CDR2 is YSLEER in the germline V gene. The CDR3 extends over 18 amino acids. V was pared by 4 bases and J by 4 bases, with 23 bases between. In DNA, the CDR3 is TGCGCCAGCAGCCGCTCAGGGGTCGGCCAGGGCCATAAAAACATTCAGTACTTC. Protein sequence: CASSRSGVGQGHKNIQYF.

The CDR3 sequence is CASSLRTGGGETQYF. The CDR3 DNA reads as TGTGCCAGCAGCTTACGGACAGGGGGTGGGGAGACCCAGTACTTC. The V and J genes are TRBV7-8 and TRBJ2-5; the match to TRBD1 covers 10 bases. Per germline, CDR1 SGHVS and CDR2 FQNEAQ. CDR3 length: 15 amino acids. The trim removed 2 bases at V and 5 bases at J, leaving 5 bases unmatched.

The chain uses TRBV7-2 and TRBJ2-2, with unresolved D. The CDR3 loop spans 14 amino acids. Germline assignment: CDR1 SGHTA and CDR2 FQGNSA. The V and J ends lost 4 bases and 7 bases respectively, with 13 bases between them. The CDR3 DNA follows: TGTGCCAGCAGCTCCGGCGCATGGGGCGGGGAGCTGTTTTTT. It codes for CASSSGAWGGELFF.

The chain couples TRBV29-1 to TRBJ2-7; TRBD2 aligns across 8 bases. The CDR3 totals 12 residues. Looked up from germline, CDR1 is SQVTM and CDR2 is ANQGSEA. V dropped 4 bases and J dropped 6; count of bases not matched to a gene: 5. CDR3 in amino acids: CSVAGGALEQYF. CDR3 in DNA: TGCAGCGTTGCCGGGGGGGCGCTCGAGCAGTACTTC.

The chain has TRBV7-2 and TRBJ2-7, with 10 bases matching TRBD1. Germline CDR1 and CDR2: SGHTA and FQGNSA. V was clipped by 6 bases and J by 5 bases; unmatched bases: 7. The CDR3 contains 14 residues. CDR3 nucleotide sequence: TGTGCCAGCAGACCGGGACAGGGGAGTGACGAGCAGTACTTC. This gives the protein CASRPGQGSDEQYF.

The chain carries TRBV18 and TRBJ2-2; no clear D gene. The length of the CDR3 is 13 residues. The V end lost 0 bases, the J end lost 3 bases, and 2 bases lay between the germline ends. Germline lookup yields CDR1 KGHSH and CDR2 LQKENI. The CDR3 bases are TGTGCCAGCTCACCACCAGACACCGGGGAGCTGTTTTTT. Its translation: CASSPPDTGELFF. The full variable domain, its missing parts supplied by reference TRBV18 and TRBJ2-2, is NAGVMQNPRHLVRRRGQEARLRCSPMKGHSHVYWYRQLPEEGLKFMVYLQKENIIDESGMPKERFSAEFPKEGPSILRIQQVVRGDSAAYFCASSPPDTGELFFGEGSRLTVL.

The chain combines TRBV11-3 with TRBJ2-3; 7 bases are shared with TRBD1. This CDR3 has 13 amino acids. The trim removed 4 bases at V and 5 bases at J, leaving 3 bases unmatched. Germline CDR1 and CDR2: SGHNT and YENEEA. The CDR3 coding sequence is TGTGCCAGCAGCTCCCGGGACAGAGATACGCAGTATTTT. Protein: CASSSRDRDTQYF. Combining the CDR3 with reference TRBV11-3 and TRBJ2-3 gives the whole variable domain EAGVVQSPRYKIIEKKQPVAFWCNPISGHNTLYWYLQNLGQGPELLIRYENEEAVDDSQLPKDRFSAERLKGVDSTLKIQPAELGDSAVYLCASSSRDRDTQYFGPGTRLTVL.

This sequence joins TRBV27 and TRBJ2-2; TRBD2 aligns across 8 bases. The V and J ends lost 5 bases and 1 base, in that order; junction bases with no gene match: 15. The CDR3 extends over 19 amino acids. The germline gives CDR1 MNHEY, CDR2 SMNVEV (reference sequence). The CDR3 region is CASSLKAGAQVGNTGELFF. The CDR3, as DNA: TGTGCCAGCAGTCTCAAAGCGGGAGCCCAGGTGGGGAACACCGGGGAGCTGTTTTTT.

The V and J genes are TRBV7-2 and TRBJ2-3, with D unclear. CDR3 length: 12 amino acids. The germline CDR1 and CDR2 sequences are SGHTA and FQGNSA. Deletions cut 0 bases from V and 9 bases from J, with 7 bases between. The CDR3 DNA sequence: TGTGCCAGCAGCTTAGCGCTGGGGACGCAGTATTTT. This gives the protein CASSLALGTQYF.

The gene calls are TRBV6-6 and TRBJ1-5, with TRBD1 as a possible D gene (6 bases). Trimming cost V 8 bases and J 7 bases, with 24 bases left between them. Germline V gives CDR1 MNHNY, CDR2 SVGAGI (reference sequence). The CDR3 length is 16 residues. CDR3 amino acids: CASGPELGALPQPQHF. CDR3 DNA sequence: TGTGCCAGCGGCCCGGAACTGGGGGCGCTTCCCCAGCCCCAGCATTTT.

This sequence joins TRBV20-1 and TRBJ1-1, with TRBD1 identical over 7 bases. Unmatched junction bases numbered 3, after V lost 8 bases and J lost 6 bases. This CDR3 is 10 amino acids long. CDR1 DFQATT and CDR2 SNEGSKA come from the germline V gene (reference sequence). The CDR3 sequence: CSTQGAEAFF. As DNA, the CDR3 is TGCAGTACCCAGGGGGCTGAAGCTTTCTTT.

This clone was picked up a small number of times. CDR3 in amino acids: CASSLQILAGDDLNEQFF. The CDR3 DNA reads as TGTGCCAGCAGTTTACAGATCTTGGCGGGAGACGACCTAAATGAGCAGTTCTTC. The chain is built from TRBV27 and TRBJ2-1; 7 bases align to TRBD2. In germline, CDR1 is MNHEY, CDR2 SMNVEV (reference sequence). The junction had 17 bases not matched to a gene; V was cut back by 2 bases and J by 7 bases. This CDR3 is built from 18 residues.

This clone was found once. The chain links TRBV28 to TRBJ1-1, with D tentatively TRBD1 (5 bases). Germline CDR1 MDHEN, CDR2 SYDVKM. The CDR3 is 15 residues long. V lost 1 base to trimming and J lost 10 bases, with 19 bases between them. CDR3 bases: TGTGCCAGCAGTTTATCTACCCCCGGGGGATTAGGAGCTTTCTTT. Translating gives CASSLSTPGGLGAFF.

The V and J genes are TRBV2 and TRBJ2-1, with 12 bases lining up with TRBD2. The CDR3 consists of 16 residues. V gave up 4 bases and J gave up 7 bases; unmatched junction bases: 8. Germline V gene data show CDR1 as SNHLY and CDR2 as FYNNEI. CDR3 DNA: TGTGCCAGCAGTGCGCTGACTAGCGGGAGTACGAATGAGCAGTTCTTC. It translates to CASSALTSGSTNEQFF.

The rearrangement links TRBV6-5 to TRBJ1-1; the D gene is possibly TRBD1 (5 bases). V lost 10 bases and J lost 5, with 17 bases in between. The germline V gene has CDR1 MNHEY and CDR2 SVGAGI. The CDR3 extends over 13 amino acids. Here the CDR3 DNA reads TGTGCCACCTCGGGGGGGATTTGGACTGAAGCTTTCTTT. The encoded protein is CATSGGIWTEAFF.

This clone showed up just a few times. The rearrangement joins TRBV9 to TRBJ2-3; D unresolved. The V end was cut by 1 base, the J end by 5 bases, with 5 bases between. Germline V gene data show CDR1 as SGDLS and CDR2 as YYNGEE. This CDR3 comprises 12 residues. For the CDR3, the DNA is TGTGCCAGCAGCGTATATGGAGATACGCAGTATTTT. Translating it yields CASSVYGDTQYF.

The V gene is TRBV4-3, the J gene TRBJ2-7, with 12 nucleotides matching TRBD2. J lost 5 bases, V lost 3 bases, and 5 bases had no gene match. This CDR3 comprises 15 residues. Germline assignment: CDR1 LGHNA and CDR2 YSLEER. In nucleotides, the CDR3 is TGCGCCAGCAGCCAGAGACTAGCGGGAGTCGACGAGCAGTACTTC. Its translation is CASSQRLAGVDEQYF.

DNA of the CDR3: TGTGCCAGCAGCCCGAGCGGGACAGATACGCAGTATTTT. Translation gives CASSPSGTDTQYF. V is TRBV7-3 and J is TRBJ2-3; D perhaps matches TRBD2 (6 bases). The CDR3 loop spans 13 amino acids. Germline CDR1 reads SGHTA; CDR2 reads FQGTGA. V was shortened by 5 bases and J by 3 bases, with 9 bases between the two germline ends.